Each of the 29 T cell receptor beta chains below was sequenced from the same sample in a study of blood T cell repertoires in COVID-19. The table came from immunoSEQ multiplex PCR; TCRdb's copy has only in-frame clones and leaves some out. The data show about 270,000 clones, 75% to 90% seen once. Sequencing was performed on peripheral blood. These receptors were taken from a woman in her 70s with COVID-19, enrolled during active disease.

This rearrangement joins TRBV5-8 to TRBJ2-6; D unresolved. The germline V gene has CDR1 SGHTS and CDR2 YDEGEE. The CDR3 totals 15 residues. V shed 3 bases and J shed 4 bases, with 11 bases lying between them. CDR3 in amino acids: CASSSDTRGANVLTF. DNA for the CDR3: TGTGCCAGCAGCTCCGACACCCGGGGGGCCAACGTCCTGACTTTC.

The chain uses TRBV27 and TRBJ1-5; tentatively, D is TRBD1 (6 bases). The CDR3 extends over 15 amino acids. Germline V lookup: CDR1 MNHEY, CDR2 SMNVEV (reference sequence). V was clipped by 4 bases and J by 5 bases, with 15 bases between them. The CDR3 bases are TGTGCCAGCAGTTCGACAGGCGGACCTTATCAGCCCCAGCATTTT. Translation: CASSSTGGPYQPQHF.

V gene TRBV6-5 combines with J gene TRBJ2-5; the D gene is possibly TRBD2 (6 bases). Germline V gene lookup returns CDR1 MNHEY and CDR2 SVGAGI. The ends were cut back, 1 base at V and 5 bases at J, with 11 bases in the middle. The CDR3 loop spans 14 amino acids. The CDR3 reads CASSYWGLGETQYF. The CDR3 bases are TGTGCCAGCAGTTACTGGGGACTCGGGGAGACCCAGTACTTC.

This sequence joins TRBV19 and TRBJ2-1, with 12 bases fitting TRBD1. Germline trimming cut 11 bases from V and 9 bases from J; bases unmatched to any gene: 14. Germline-derived CDR1 and CDR2 are LNHDA and SQIVND (reference sequence). This CDR3 is 15 amino acids long. CDR3 DNA: TGTGCCTCCAACCGGGACAGGGGGCGATTAAGTGAGCAGTTCTTC. Translation gives CASNRDRGRLSEQFF.

This sequence joins TRBV7-9 and TRBJ2-2, with D possibly TRBD1 on 5 matching bases. The V end lost 5 bases, the J end lost 6 bases, and 16 bases lay between the germline ends. There are 15 residues in the CDR3. The V gene's germline CDR1 is SEHNR and CDR2 FQNEAQ (reference sequence). For the CDR3, the DNA is TGTGCCAGCAGCCGTGGCAGGGCAAACGCCGGGGAGCTGTTTTTT. Protein sequence: CASSRGRANAGELFF.

The CDR3 loop reads CASSDGPRDEQYF. CDR3 DNA: TGTGCCAGTAGCGACGGGCCCAGGGACGAGCAGTACTTC. The rearrangement joins TRBV19 to TRBJ2-7; maybe TRBD1 (5 bases). This CDR3 is 13 amino acids long. Trimming cost V 6 bases and J 5 bases, with 14 bases left between them. From germline, CDR1 is LNHDA and CDR2 SQIVND (reference sequence).

This clone was seen a handful of times. V gene TRBV4-3 combines with J gene TRBJ1-2; 9 bases line up with TRBD1. The V and J ends lost 5 bases and 4 bases, in that order; junction bases with no gene match: 11. This CDR3 comprises 16 residues. Germline V gene data show CDR1 as LGHNA and CDR2 as YSLEER. CDR3 protein: CASSGEAGTGSYGYTF. CDR3 DNA sequence: TGCGCCAGCAGCGGAGAAGCAGGGACAGGGAGCTATGGCTACACCTTC.

This clone has a single count. The CDR3 reads CASSIGRTGFYEQYF. Here the CDR3 DNA reads TGTGCCAGTAGTATCGGTAGGACAGGGTTCTACGAGCAGTACTTC. The genes are TRBV19 and TRBJ2-7; 8 nucleotides agree with TRBD1. V was clipped by 3 bases and J by 3 bases; unmatched bases: 7. The germline CDR1 and CDR2 sequences are LNHDA and SQIVND (reference sequence). The CDR3 spans 15 residues.

This clone came up once. The V call is TRBV19, the J call TRBJ2-7, with D possibly being TRBD2 (5 bases). V dropped 8 bases and J dropped 0 bases, with 14 bases sitting between them. The length of the CDR3 is 14 residues. Germline V gives CDR1 LNHDA, CDR2 SQIVND (reference sequence). The CDR3 DNA follows: TGTGCCAGTGGGAGTAGCCTGAGCTCCTACGAGCAGTACTTC. Amino acid sequence: CASGSSLSSYEQYF.

The chain has TRBV19 and TRBJ2-2, with D unclear. Trimming cost V 6 bases and J 2 bases, with 13 bases left between them. This CDR3 region has 15 residues. Germline V gene data show CDR1 as LNHDA and CDR2 as SQIVND (reference sequence). The CDR3 sequence is CASRPSGRNTGELFF. CDR3 DNA: TGTGCCAGTAGACCTTCGGGTCGAAACACCGGGGAGCTGTTTTTT.

The V gene is TRBV12-3 or TRBV12-4, the J gene TRBJ1-2; D is unclear. This CDR3 has 13 amino acids. V lost 3 bases, J lost 4 bases, and 9 bases lay in between. CDR3: CASSFSQFYGYTF. The CDR3 bases are TGTGCCAGCAGTTTTTCCCAGTTCTATGGCTACACCTTC.

This chain uses TRBV19 with TRBJ2-7; D is uncertain. The CDR3 extends over 13 amino acids. Germline assignment: CDR1 LNHDA and CDR2 SQIVND (reference sequence). The V end was cut by 3 bases, the J end by 2 bases, with 8 bases between. The CDR3 sequence is CASSIAEAYEQYF. The CDR3 nucleotides read TGTGCCAGTAGTATCGCAGAGGCCTACGAGCAGTACTTC.

The genes are TRBV28 and TRBJ1-4; TRBD1 matches at 10 bases. The germline CDR1 and CDR2 sequences are MDHEN and SYDVKM. Losses at the gene ends were 2 bases for V and 4 bases for J; bases not matched to a gene: 4. The CDR3 is 16 amino acids. CDR3 protein: CASSLDRGRDNEKLFF. The DNA for the CDR3 is TGTGCCAGCAGTTTAGACAGGGGGCGGGATAATGAAAAACTGTTTTTT.

The chain couples TRBV4-1 to TRBJ2-5, with D maybe TRBD2 (7 bases). This CDR3 has 15 residues. V was shortened by 4 bases and J by 2 bases, with 14 bases between the two germline ends. CDR1 MGHRA and CDR2 YSYEKL come from the germline V gene. CDR3 in amino acids: CASSPMRGGQETQYF. Here the CDR3 DNA reads TGCGCCAGCAGCCCTATGAGGGGGGGACAAGAGACCCAGTACTTC.

As DNA, the CDR3 is TGTGCCAGCAATATGGGGCACTCTGGAAACACCATATATTTT. It translates to CASNMGHSGNTIYF. V and J are TRBV7-2 and TRBJ1-3; D might be TRBD1 (5 bases). The length of the CDR3 is 14 residues. Per the germline V gene, CDR1 is SGHTA and CDR2 is FQGNSA. The germline V and J ends were trimmed by 7 bases and 0 bases, with 10 bases remaining between them.

V is TRBV6-5 and J is TRBJ1-2, with 8 bases aligning to TRBD1. The germline gives CDR1 MNHEY, CDR2 SVGAGI. Germline trimming cut 2 bases from V and 1 base from J; bases unmatched to any gene: 3. The CDR3 consists of 15 residues. The chain's CDR3 is CASSYGQGFNYGYTF. CDR3 bases: TGTGCCAGCAGTTACGGACAGGGCTTTAACTATGGCTACACCTTC.

The chain has TRBV7-7 and TRBJ2-2, with D possibly being TRBD1 (6 bases). V lost 5 bases and J lost 5, with 15 bases in between. The CDR3 extends over 15 amino acids. CDR1 SSHAT and CDR2 FNYEAQ come from the germline V gene (reference sequence). The CDR3, as DNA: TGTGCCAGCAGCAATCCTTCACAGGGAACCGGGGAGCTGTTTTTT. Protein product: CASSNPSQGTGELFF.

V is TRBV7-9 and J is TRBJ1-2; 8 bases are shared with TRBD1. CDR1 is SEHNR, CDR2 FQNEAQ, per germline (reference sequence). V lost 5 bases to trimming and J lost 3 bases; unmatched junction nucleotides: 8. The CDR3 has 15 amino acids. The CDR3 DNA reads TGTGCCAGCAGCCGACCCGACAGGGGTGACTATGGCTACACCTTC. Amino acids: CASSRPDRGDYGYTF.

The V and J genes are TRBV24-1 and TRBJ2-1; 10 bases fit TRBD1. This CDR3 is 16 amino acids long. Germline lookup yields CDR1 KGHDR and CDR2 SFDVKD. V gave up 5 bases and J gave up 7 bases; unmatched junction bases: 10. The CDR3 reads CATSGPSGQGRNEQFF. The DNA of the CDR3 is TGTGCCACCAGTGGCCCCTCGGGACAGGGGCGGAATGAGCAGTTCTTC.

V usage is TRBV2 and J usage is TRBJ1-2, with D hard to call. The CDR3 contains 13 residues. Germline V gene sequence: CDR1 SNHLY, CDR2 FYNNEI. Deletions cut 8 bases from V and 0 bases from J, with 10 bases between. The CDR3 is CASRRESNYGYTF. In DNA form, the CDR3 reads TGTGCCAGCCGTAGGGAGTCTAACTATGGCTACACCTTC.

The V gene is TRBV7-2, the J gene TRBJ1-2; 7 bases are shared with TRBD1. CDR1 is SGHTA and CDR2 is FQGNSA in the germline V gene. V gave up 5 bases and J gave up 0 bases; unmatched junction bases: 6. This CDR3 is built from 15 residues. The CDR3 region is CASSLQDRPNYGYTF. In DNA, the CDR3 is TGTGCCAGCAGCCTTCAGGACAGGCCTAACTATGGCTACACCTTC.

V usage is TRBV6-5 and J usage is TRBJ1-3; no reliable D call. This CDR3 has 14 residues. The V gene's germline CDR1 is MNHEY and CDR2 SVGAGI. The V end lost 2 bases, the J end lost 2 bases, and 7 bases lay between the germline ends. The CDR3 sequence: CASSYTPTGNTIYF. The CDR3 bases are TGTGCCAGCAGTTACACACCGACTGGAAACACCATATATTTT.

The chain joins TRBV18 to TRBJ2-3; D is unclear. CDR1 and CDR2 (germline): KGHSH, LQKENI. The V end lost 0 bases, the J end lost 4 bases, and 5 bases lay between the germline ends. The length of the CDR3 is 13 residues. CDR3 coding DNA: TGTGCCAGCTCACCACCGTCGTCAGATACGCAGTATTTT. Protein sequence: CASSPPSSDTQYF.

The rearrangement uses TRBV27 and TRBJ1-1; D is unclear. Trimming cost V 5 bases and J 5 bases, with 15 bases left between them. The length of the CDR3 is 14 residues. Germline values: CDR1 MNHEY, CDR2 SMNVEV (reference sequence). The CDR3 sequence: CASSPLLAATEAFF. The CDR3 nucleotides are TGTGCCAGCAGTCCCCTCCTGGCGGCGACTGAAGCTTTCTTT.

The chain couples TRBV2 to TRBJ1-4; D is ambiguous. V was shortened by 5 bases and J by 4 bases, with 11 bases between the two germline ends. CDR1 and CDR2 (germline): SNHLY, FYNNEI. CDR3 length equals 14 residues. DNA of the CDR3: TGTGCCAGCAGTAACGAGGGCCTTAATGAAAAACTGTTTTTT. Amino acids: CASSNEGLNEKLFF.

This chain joins TRBV7-9 and TRBJ1-5; 7 bases fit TRBD1. The V and J ends lost 5 bases and 7 bases, in that order; junction bases with no gene match: 5. Per the germline V gene, CDR1 is SEHNR and CDR2 is FQNEAQ (reference sequence). The CDR3 is 13 residues long. CDR3: CASSLDRNQPQHF. The DNA for the CDR3 is TGTGCCAGCAGCCTGGACAGGAACCAGCCCCAGCATTTT.

The chain is built from TRBV4-3 and TRBJ1-2; the D gene is possibly TRBD1 (5 bases). Germline V gene lookup returns CDR1 LGHNA and CDR2 YSLEER. The CDR3 covers 18 residues. Trimming removed 0 bases at V and 6 bases at J, with 23 bases between. CDR3 sequence: CASSQDFLSEGEFDGYTF. In DNA form, the CDR3 reads TGCGCCAGCAGCCAAGATTTCTTGTCAGAAGGGGAATTTGATGGCTACACCTTC.

This clone was recorded a few times. The J gene is TRBJ2-2, the V gene TRBV5-1; 12 nucleotides agree with TRBD1. Trimming cost V 4 bases and J 6 bases; bases outside gene matches: 10. The CDR3 length is 17 residues. The germline CDR1 and CDR2 sequences are SGHRS and YFSETQ. The CDR3 DNA reads TGCGCCAGCAGCCGACTCTCCGGGACAGGGGGCGCCGGGGAGCTGTTTTTT. This translates into CASSRLSGTGGAGELFF.

The chain uses TRBV5-1 and TRBJ2-5; the match to TRBD2 covers 14 bases. Germline V gene data show CDR1 as SGHRS and CDR2 as YFSETQ. The CDR3 is made up of 17 amino acids. Trimming removed 3 bases from V and 2 bases from J; junction bases left unmatched: 6. CDR3 amino acids: CASSSGTSGGYQETQYF. The CDR3 bases are TGCGCCAGCAGCTCAGGGACTAGCGGGGGATATCAAGAGACCCAGTACTTC. Using reference TRBV5-1 and TRBJ2-5 for the parts outside the CDR3, the full variable domain is KAGVTQTPRYLIKTRGQQVTLSCSPISGHRSVSWYQQTPGQGLQFLFEYFSETQRNKGNFPGRFSGRQFSNSRSEMNVSTLELGDSALYLCASSSGTSGGYQETQYFGPGTRLLVL.